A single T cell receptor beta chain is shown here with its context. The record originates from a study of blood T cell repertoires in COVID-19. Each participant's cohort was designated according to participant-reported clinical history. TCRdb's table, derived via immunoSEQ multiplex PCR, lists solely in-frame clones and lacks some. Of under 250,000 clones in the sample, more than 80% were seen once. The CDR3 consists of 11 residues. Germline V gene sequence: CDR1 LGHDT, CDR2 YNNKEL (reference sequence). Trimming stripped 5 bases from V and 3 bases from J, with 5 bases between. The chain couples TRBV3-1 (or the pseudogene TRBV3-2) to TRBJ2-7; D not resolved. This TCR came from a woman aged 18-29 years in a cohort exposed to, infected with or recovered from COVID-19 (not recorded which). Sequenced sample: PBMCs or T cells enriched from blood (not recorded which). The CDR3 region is CASSYNYEQYF. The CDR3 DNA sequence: TGTGCCAGCAGCTATAACTACGAGCAGTACTTC.